This T cell receptor (beta chain) was retrieved from a study of shared clonotypes between healthy human individuals. Findings and caveats of the study: With four donors compared, around 4.7% of naive CD4 clonotypes were shared. Relative to clonotypes present in all four donors, those not shared had lower generation probabilities.

The length of the CDR3 is 13 residues. The V gene's germline CDR1 is MNHEY and CDR2 SMNVEV (reference sequence). V lost 3 bases and J 7 bases, leaving 10 bases between the germline ends. Generated by immunoSEQ multiplex PCR, the TCRdb table keeps only in-frame clones and is missing some. The sample shows about 1,900,000 clones, approximately 94% of them seen only once. In this sample, this clone turned up once. Its antigen is unknown. Other DNA sequences in the same sample also yield this CDR3. Naivety among CD8 cells was defined by CD45RO negativity and positive CCR7 selection, thereby excluding terminally differentiated effector memory CD45RA+ cells.

V gene TRBV27 combines with J gene TRBJ2-1, with D perhaps given as TRBD1 or TRBD2 (5 bases each). The clonotype originates from a young man in good health. The sequencing input was naive CD8+ T cells sorted from blood. The CDR3 nucleotides read TGTGCCAGCAGTTTGTTAGGGGAGAATGAGCAGTTCTTC. Translated: CASSLLGENEQFF.